Below are 21 T cell receptor beta chains sequenced from a single sample in a study of identical twins. TCRdb fed the 5' RACE reads into MiXCR, producing one record per CDR3 protein. The sample lists around 550,000 distinct CDR3 sequences, over 12% occurring once. This same sample was also taken into another study, of yellow fever vaccine responses in identical twins.

The sequenced sample was CD4+ T cells sorted from blood. The receptors were sampled from a woman between 18 and 29 years old in good health.

The chain carries TRBV4-2 and TRBJ2-2, with D uncertain. The V and J ends lost 1 base and 4 bases respectively, with 7 bases between them. This CDR3 comprises 14 residues. The germline V gene has CDR1 LGHNA and CDR2 YNFKEQ. CDR3 nucleotide sequence: TGTGCCAGCAGCCAAGCCGGCGCCACCGGGGAGCTGTTTTTT. Protein product: CASSQAGATGELFF.

For the CDR3, the DNA is TGTGCCACCAGCAGAAAACAGGGTACCTACGAGCAGTACTTC. Translating it yields CATSRKQGTYEQYF. The rearrangement links TRBV15 to TRBJ2-7; weak D call: TRBD1 (6 bases). The CDR3 consists of 14 residues. From germline, CDR1 is LNHNV and CDR2 YYDKDF (reference sequence). Deletions cut 2 bases from V and 2 bases from J, with 10 bases between.

This clonotype was detected only a few times. The V and J genes are TRBV3-1 and TRBJ2-1; 11 positions match TRBD2. V was pared by 4 bases and J by 4 bases, with 15 bases of the junction left unmatched. CDR3 length: 19 amino acids. From germline, CDR1 is LGHDT and CDR2 YNNKEL (reference sequence). DNA of the CDR3: TGTGCCAGCAGCCGATACCCCGGGACTAGCGGCACTAAATACAATGAGCAGTTCTTC. It specifies CASSRYPGTSGTKYNEQFF.

This clonotype was counted at least ten times. The chain has TRBV5-1 and TRBJ1-2; 7 bases align to TRBD1. V was pared by 4 bases and J by 6 bases, with 9 bases of the junction left unmatched. Germline V gene sequence: CDR1 SGHRS, CDR2 YFSETQ. The CDR3 totals 14 residues. CDR3 coding DNA: TGCGCCAGCAGCGGAAGCGCAGGGGGACATGGCTACACCTTC. Translating gives CASSGSAGGHGYTF.

The chain uses TRBV10-3 and TRBJ1-3, with D uncertain. Germline assignment: CDR1 ENHRY and CDR2 SYGVKD. V shed 9 bases and J shed 4 bases, with 7 bases lying between them. The CDR3 has 11 residues. The CDR3 is CAIGGGNTIYF. The CDR3 DNA sequence: TGTGCCATTGGAGGAGGAAACACCATATATTTT.

This clonotype was detected a few times. The CDR3 reads CSARVLGRREKLFF. CDR3 coding DNA: TGCAGTGCTAGAGTTTTGGGGAGAAGGGAAAAACTGTTTTTT. This chain uses TRBV20-1 with TRBJ1-4, with D hard to call. Germline V gives CDR1 DFQATT, CDR2 SNEGSKA (reference sequence). Trimming removed 1 base at V and 8 bases at J, with 14 bases between. This CDR3 contains 14 residues.

The chain combines TRBV6-1 with TRBJ1-5, with TRBD1 as a possible D gene (6 bases). There are 16 residues in the CDR3. The V and J ends lost 7 bases and 1 base respectively, with 17 bases between them. Germline V CDR1 and CDR2: MNHNS, SASEGT. CDR3: CASIVRPGQSNQPQHF. DNA for the CDR3: TGTGCCAGCATCGTACGTCCCGGACAGAGCAATCAGCCCCAGCATTTT.

This clonotype has just a few counts. This sequence joins TRBV20-1 and TRBJ2-1; D is unresolved. This CDR3 contains 11 residues. The germline V gene has CDR1 DFQATT and CDR2 SNEGSKA (reference sequence). V shed 8 bases and J shed 4 bases, with 9 bases lying between them. This chain's CDR3 is CSQDAYNEQFF. CDR3 in DNA: TGCAGTCAGGACGCATACAATGAGCAGTTCTTC.

The chain couples TRBV6-2 or TRBV6-3 to TRBJ2-1; 7 bases fit TRBD2. Germline CDR1 and CDR2: MNHEY and SVGEGT. J was trimmed by 4 bases and V by 1 base; bases with no gene match: 4. There are 15 residues in the CDR3. In DNA, the CDR3 is TGTGCCAGCAGTTACTTGGGGGGGGGGTACAATGAGCAGTTCTTC. This gives the protein CASSYLGGGYNEQFF.

The chain links TRBV6-5 to TRBJ2-7, with a possible D match to TRBD2 (6 bases). Between the trimmed V and J ends, which lost 3 bases and 0 bases, there was a span of 9 bases. This CDR3 spans 14 amino acids. Per the germline V gene, CDR1 is MNHEY and CDR2 is SVGAGI. CDR3 in DNA: TGTGCCAGCAGTTATCGGGAGCGCTCCTACGAGCAGTACTTC. Protein: CASSYRERSYEQYF.

The chain recombines TRBV4-1 with TRBJ2-1; 7 bases are shared with TRBD1. Germline values: CDR1 MGHRA, CDR2 YSYEKL. The V segment lost 6 bases and the J segment 0 bases; nucleotides outside the gene matches: 8. CDR3 length: 16 amino acids. The CDR3 region is CASRSVTGRSYNEQFF. CDR3 bases: TGCGCCAGCAGAAGTGTGACAGGGCGCTCCTACAATGAGCAGTTCTTC.

In this sample, this clonotype turned up a few times. The chain recombines TRBV28 with TRBJ1-5; 8 bases are a match to TRBD1. The germline CDR1 and CDR2 sequences are MDHEN and SYDVKM. CDR3 length equals 16 residues. J was trimmed by 5 bases and V by 3 bases; bases with no gene match: 9. The CDR3, as DNA: TGTGCCAGCAGTTTGTTGTTCGGACAGGGTGATCAGCCCCAGCATTTT. It yields the protein CASSLLFGQGDQPQHF.

The sample holds a few counts of this clonotype. The V call is TRBV5-1, the J call TRBJ2-3; no clear D gene. In germline, CDR1 is SGHRS, CDR2 YFSETQ. This CDR3 has 15 amino acids. Trimming took 0 bases from V and 0 from J, leaving 8 bases between them. CDR3: CASSLGQFSTDTQYF. The DNA for the CDR3 is TGCGCCAGCAGCTTGGGGCAATTCAGCACAGATACGCAGTATTTT.

J is TRBJ2-1 and V is TRBV24-1, with TRBD2 matching over 7 bases. The J segment lost 7 bases and the V segment lost 1 base, leaving 12 bases of the junction unmatched. The CDR3 runs to 17 residues. CDR1 is KGHDR and CDR2 is SFDVKD in the germline V gene. This CDR3 reads CATSDFGGRALGNEQFF. The CDR3 bases are TGTGCCACCAGTGATTTTGGGGGGAGGGCCCTCGGGAATGAGCAGTTCTTC.

The V gene is TRBV5-1, the J gene TRBJ2-1; D unresolved. The germline CDR1 and CDR2 sequences are SGHRS and YFSETQ. V lost 0 bases and J 8 bases, leaving 15 bases between the germline ends. The CDR3 sequence is 15 residues long. The CDR3: CASSLARGKDDEQFF. DNA for the CDR3: TGCGCCAGCAGCTTGGCCCGTGGAAAAGACGATGAGCAGTTCTTC.

This clonotype was observed a handful of times. The V and J genes are TRBV5-1 and TRBJ2-7; D could derive from TRBD1 or TRBD2 (6 bases each). Trimming removed 1 base from V and 2 bases from J, with 16 bases in between. The germline V gene has CDR1 SGHRS and CDR2 YFSETQ. The CDR3 totals 16 residues. The CDR3 spells CASSLLGQGRPYEQYF. The CDR3 DNA is TGCGCCAGCAGCTTGTTGGGGCAGGGGAGGCCCTACGAGCAGTACTTC.

This rearrangement joins TRBV4-2 to TRBJ2-3, with 9 bases aligning to TRBD2. This CDR3 has 15 amino acids. The germline V gene encodes CDR1 LGHNA and CDR2 YNFKEQ. Trimming at V came to 2 bases and at J to 5 bases, leaving 5 bases not matched to a gene. The CDR3 nucleotides are TGTGCCAGCAGCCAACCAAGCGGGGGGAGAGATACGCAGTATTTT. Amino acid sequence: CASSQPSGGRDTQYF.

There are a few counts of this clonotype. The chain carries TRBV2 and TRBJ2-5; D is uncertain. Germline V gives CDR1 SNHLY, CDR2 FYNNEI. The CDR3 consists of 14 residues. V was cut by 7 bases and J by 2 bases, with 14 bases left in between. This CDR3 is CASNSGRLQETQYF. The CDR3 nucleotides are TGTGCCAGCAATTCCGGCAGACTGCAAGAGACCCAGTACTTC.

The rearrangement uses TRBV20-1 and TRBJ2-1; the D gene could be TRBD1 or TRBD2 (5 bases each). V was trimmed by 6 bases and J by 13 bases, leaving 19 bases between them. Germline V gives CDR1 DFQATT, CDR2 SNEGSKA (reference sequence). CDR3 length: 12 residues. In DNA form, the CDR3 reads TGCAGTGCGGCTAGGGACGATGAAATCCAGTTCTTC. Protein: CSAARDDEIQFF.

In its sample, this clonotype was seen many times. The CDR3 region is CASGSGTGYEQYF. The CDR3 nucleotides are TGTGCTAGTGGATCCGGGACAGGGTACGAGCAGTACTTC. The chain combines TRBV12-5 with TRBJ2-7, with 9 positions matching TRBD1. The CDR3 consists of 13 residues. V was clipped by 6 bases and J by 4 bases; unmatched bases: 4. Looked up from germline, CDR1 is LGHNT and CDR2 is FRNRAP.

The rearrangement joins TRBV28 to TRBJ1-1, with D uncertain. This CDR3 contains 14 residues. The germline CDR1 and CDR2 sequences are MDHEN and SYDVKM. Trimming pared 7 bases from V and 4 bases from J, leaving 16 bases between. CDR3 nucleotide sequence: TGTGCCAGCACCCCCGGCTGGAGGAGCACTGAAGCTTTCTTT. Residues: CASTPGWRSTEAFF.